This section outlines one T cell receptor beta chain sequence together with its context. The protocol was immunoSEQ multiplex PCR, while the TCRdb copy is restricted to in-frame clones and leaves out a portion. The sample includes about 190,000 clones, 88% of them seen just once. The entry originates in a study of blood T cell repertoires in COVID-19. J gave up 10 bases and V 5 bases, and 7 bases lay outside the gene matches. This CDR3 is 13 amino acids long. Germline V gene lookup returns CDR1 SEHNR and CDR2 FQNEAQ (reference sequence). The chain links TRBV7-9 to TRBJ1-2; 10 bases are a match to TRBD1. The sequence derives from a man aged 30 to 45 with acute or convalescent COVID-19. The sample consisted of peripheral blood. The CDR3 DNA follows: TGTGCCAGCAGCATAACAGGACAGGGGGACTACACCTTC. This sequence encodes CASSITGQGDYTF.